This T cell receptor beta chain emerged from a study of blood T cell repertoires in COVID-19. The CDR3 contains 13 residues. The V and J ends lost 7 bases and 6 bases, in that order; junction bases with no gene match: 8. Germline CDR1 reads SGHVS; CDR2 reads FQNEAQ. Profiling relied on immunoSEQ multiplex PCR, and the TCRdb table lists in-frame clones only, not all of them. This sample has roughly 38,000 clones, with approximately 86% found just once. Sample: peripheral blood. V usage is TRBV7-8 and J usage is TRBJ1-1; 7 bases are a match to TRBD1. The sequence came from a man aged 65 to 85 with acute or convalescent COVID-19. CDR3 protein: CASTIDRVAEAFF. In nucleotides, the CDR3 is TGTGCCAGCACCATCGACAGGGTGGCTGAAGCTTTCTTT.